The entry that follows covers one T cell receptor beta chain sequence. From germline, CDR1 is KGHSH and CDR2 LQKENI. The CDR3 runs to 13 residues. Trimming shortened V by 0 bases and J by 5 bases, and 4 bases separated the two germline ends. This record comes from a study of early T cells in non-severe SARS-CoV-2 infection. Background on the study: Bulk RNA taken from unsorted whole blood was sequenced, leaving chains unpaired.

TCRdb re-called the 5' RACE reads with MiXCR, one entry per CDR3 protein. The sample lists approximately 44,000 distinct CDR3 sequences, less than 15% seen once, with more than 15% in the top ten. This rearrangement joins TRBV18 to TRBJ1-4; D not resolved. The source material was whole blood. This TCR was sampled from an adult who was a healthcare worker with PCR-confirmed SARS-CoV-2 infection or an uninfected control (not recorded which). CDR3 loop: CASSPPENEKLFF. In DNA form, the CDR3 reads TGTGCCAGCTCACCACCGGAGAATGAAAAACTGTTTTTT.